The source of this T cell receptor (beta chain) is a study of shared clonotypes between healthy human individuals. Whole-study context: For every donor, three CD4 naive, three CD4 memory, two CD8 naive and one CD8 memory plates were used. Study-level points and caveats: A reduction in generation probabilities was seen for non-shared clonotypes relative to those shared by all four donors.

Only in-frame clones appear in the TCRdb table, and some are missing; sequencing was by immunoSEQ multiplex PCR. The sample consists of about 1,900,000 clones, about 95% of them appearing once. Of note for this clone: What it binds is unknown.

Naivety among CD8 cells was defined by CD45RO negativity and positive CCR7 selection, thereby excluding terminally differentiated effector memory CD45RA+ cells. Donors, without exception, were Caucasian adults residing in Nashville, Tennessee. The CDR3 is 13 residues long. The V and J ends lost 1 base and 8 bases respectively, with 9 bases between them. The germline V gene has CDR1 SGHAT and CDR2 FQNNGV. Sequencing was performed on naive CD8+ T cells sorted from blood. This TCR derives from a man younger than 35 in good health. This chain uses TRBV11-2 with TRBJ1-3; D not certain. CDR3 amino acids: CASSLVRGDTIYF. The CDR3, as DNA: TGTGCCAGCAGCTTAGTTCGGGGAGACACCATATATTTT. Full variable domain (missing parts from reference TRBV11-2 and TRBJ1-3): EAGVAQSPRYKIIEKRQSVAFWCNPISGHATLYWYQQILGQGPKLLIQFQNNGVVDDSQLPKDRFSAERLKGVDSTLKIQPAKLEDSAVYLCASSLVRGDTIYFGEGSWLTVV.